This T cell receptor (beta chain) was recovered during a study of OX40 agonist ivuxolimab in advanced cancers. General notes on the study: Ivuxolimab, which targeted the costimulatory receptor OX40 (CD134), was an agonistic, fully human IgG2 monoclonal antibody. Intravenous ivuxolimab was administered to patients every 2 weeks at six dose levels: 0.01, 0.1, 0.3, 1.5, 3 and 10 mg/kg. Of the roughly 51 patients in dose escalation, about 20 had hepatocellular carcinoma, some 15 had melanoma, 9 had renal cell carcinoma and 9 had head and neck cancer. The dose-escalation cohort was 82.7% male with a mean age of about 60 years, ranging from roughly 23 to 90. Prior anti-PD-1, anti-PD-L1 or anti-CTLA-4 therapy was permitted, and checkpoint inhibitors had been received by about 36% of dose-escalation patients. Partial responses occurred in three dose-escalation patients: two with cutaneous melanoma and one with hepatocellular carcinoma. The purpose of peripheral TCRbeta sequencing was to test whether ivuxolimab changed TCR sequence diversity and led to clonal T-cell expansion. The paper covers the monotherapy dose-escalation part of the phase I ivuxolimab trial, which included N ≈ 50 patients.

This clone was observed a single time. The clone's antigen remains unknown. No base quality values were provided; no much bigger clone lies one nucleotide off. Results and caveats for the whole study, not just this receptor: In partial responders in the 0.1-3.0 mg/kg groups, normalized peripheral clonal expansion was found to be among the lowest, especially among CD8+ T cells. The antigen specificity of the clonally expanded peripheral T cells was not determined. Clonal expansion of both CD4+ and CD8+ blood T cells was observed from baseline to week 6 at doses 0.1 to 3.0 mg/kg. Low levels of normalized T-cell clonal expansion were also shown by some nonresponding patients. After ivuxolimab, expanded clones were on average more numerous among CD8+ T cells than among CD4+ T cells.

Genomic DNA was isolated from the sorted cells so that the TCRbeta CDR3 region could be sequenced. The immunoSEQ Assay was used for sequencing of TCRbeta CDR3 regions. Drawn from immuneACCESS, this table holds only the in-frame rearrangements with V and J called that TCRdb kept. Clones are partly lost; checked studies trace under half to an unresolved V gene and leave the rest unexplained. Across this sample there are about 46,000 clones, with around 90% seen only once. The ten top clones hold roughly 50% of the sample. Based on the germline V gene (reference sequence), the CDR1 and CDR2 sequences are SEHNR and FQNEAQ. After removal of 6 bases from V and 7 bases from J, the junction retains 8 bases not matched to a gene. The CDR3 measures 14 amino acids from cysteine to phenylalanine. The read is trimmed to its CDR3 DNA, 42 bases read in frame from base 1. The trial excluded patients who had a history of autoimmune disease or were on systemic immunosuppression. Peripheral blood for TCR sequencing was collected from all dose cohorts at baseline, on cycle 4 day 1, and on cycle 7 day 1. The samples were drawn from a first-in-human, open-label, multicenter phase I dose-escalation trial of ivuxolimab. Adults with locally advanced or metastatic melanoma, renal cell carcinoma, hepatocellular carcinoma or head and neck squamous cell carcinoma were enrolled in the trial. CD4+ and CD8+ T cells were sorted separately from peripheral blood before TCR sequencing.

The TCR originated in an adult with an advanced solid tumor such as melanoma, head and neck, liver or kidney cancer. The sample in question was CD4+ or CD8+ T cells sorted from blood, obtained in a trial of the OX40 agonist ivuxolimab. The chain was built from TRBV7-9 and TRBJ2-1; TRBD1 lines up with 8 middle nucleotides. The encoded CDR3 is CASRGQELLNEQFF. The DNA sequence is as follows: TGTGCCAGCAGGGGACAGGAGCTCTTAAATGAGCAGTTCTTC.